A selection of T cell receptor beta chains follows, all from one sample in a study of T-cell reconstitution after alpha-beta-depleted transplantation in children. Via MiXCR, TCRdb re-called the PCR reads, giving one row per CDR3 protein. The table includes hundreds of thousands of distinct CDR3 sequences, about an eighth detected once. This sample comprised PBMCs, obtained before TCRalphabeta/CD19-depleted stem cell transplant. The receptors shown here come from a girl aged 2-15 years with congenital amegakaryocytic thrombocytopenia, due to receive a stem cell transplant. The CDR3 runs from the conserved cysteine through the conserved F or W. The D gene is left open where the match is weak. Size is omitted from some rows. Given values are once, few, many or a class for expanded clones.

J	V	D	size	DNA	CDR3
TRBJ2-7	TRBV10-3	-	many	TGTGCCATCAGTGATGGGAGCCTCGGGACGGAGGAGCAGTACTTC	CAISDGSLGTEEQYF
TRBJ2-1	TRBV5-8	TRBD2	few	TGTGCCAGCAGACCGGGACTAGTTCGGGAGCAGTTCTTC	CASRPGLVREQFF
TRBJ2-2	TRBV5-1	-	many	TGCGCCAGCAGCTTGGAAGTTGTGGGGGAGCTGTTTTTT	CASSLEVVGELFF
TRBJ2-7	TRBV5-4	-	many	TGTGCCAGCAGTCGGGACTTCAGGAGCTCCTACGAGCAGTACTTC	CASSRDFRSSYEQYF
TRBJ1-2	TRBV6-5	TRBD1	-	TGTGCCAGCAGTTACGACAGGGAGAAAAACTATGGCTACACCTTC	CASSYDREKNYGYTF
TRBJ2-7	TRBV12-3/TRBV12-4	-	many	TGTGCCAGCAGTTATGTGGGGCCGCTAAGCTCCTACGAGCAGTACTTC	CASSYVGPLSSYEQYF
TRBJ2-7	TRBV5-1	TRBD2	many	TGCGCCAGCAGTTTACTAGCGGGAGCAGACGAGCAGTACTTC	CASSLLAGADEQYF
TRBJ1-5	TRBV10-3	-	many	TGTGCCTTAGGCGGCAGGGGCAATCAGCCCCAGCATTTT	CALGGRGNQPQHF
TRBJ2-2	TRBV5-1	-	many	TGCGCCAGCAGCGAGAACACCGGGGAGCTGTTTTTT	CASSENTGELFF
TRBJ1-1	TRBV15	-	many	TGTGCCACCAGCAGAGGGACGGTGTTCGTAGAGAACACTGAAGCTTTCTTT	CATSRGTVFVENTEAFF
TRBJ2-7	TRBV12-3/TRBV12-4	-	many	TGTGCCAGCAGTCCCCGACAGAGCTCCTACGAGCAGTACTTC	CASSPRQSSYEQYF
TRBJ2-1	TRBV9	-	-	TGTGCCAGCAGCGAGGAGTCGGCACCGGAGTTTGGGGAGCAGTTCTTC	CASSEESAPEFGEQFF
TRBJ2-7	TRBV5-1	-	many	TGCGCCAGCAGCGATGGTCCTTACTACGAGCAGTACTTC	CASSDGPYYEQYF
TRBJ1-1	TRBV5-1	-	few	TGCGCCAGCAGTTTGGGACGGACAGTTGAAGCTTTCTTT	CASSLGRTVEAFF